This entry concerns a single T cell receptor (beta chain). The data derive from a study of monozygotic twins with inflammatory bowel disease. The CDR3 sequence is 14 residues long. In germline, CDR1 is SQVTM, CDR2 ANQGSEA. The authors made each sample's cDNA in eight separate reactions. Template switching was used to attach UMIs, which incorporated a 6-nucleotide sample barcode. TCRdb reanalyzed the 5' RACE reads, giving one entry per CDR3 protein sequence and no DNA. The sample has 300,000 to 400,000 distinct CDR3 sequences; the top ten hold 2%. The receptor was derived from a human donor with ulcerative colitis or Crohn's disease, or a healthy co-twin of an affected twin (not recorded which). Sequences were obtained from blood. The chain combines TRBV29-1 with TRBJ2-1; TCRdb lists TRBD2, though no DNA is available to test this call. The CDR3 region is CSATSTSSYNEQFF.